This entry is about one TCR beta chain. This specimen comes from a study of blood T cell repertoires in COVID-19. Study as a whole: Samples of COVID-19 (acute and convalescent) were obtained from the United States, Italy and Spain. From T cells, B-cell-depleted T cells, or PBMCs came the material, which was cDNA or gDNA.

The authors' processing: Quantification of nucleated cells was approximated via reference gene primer amplification. Clones were read by immunoSEQ multiplex PCR, and TCRdb kept only the in-frame ones, dropping some. Clone size and the V and J calls come from that table; the DNA yielded D and trimming. The sample lists fewer than 150,000 clones; 60% to 85% were seen once. This CDR3 is built from 16 residues. CDR1 is MNHNS, CDR2 SASEGT, per germline. V was cut by 2 bases and J by 9 bases, with 20 bases left in between. Sequenced input: peripheral blood. The receptor's source is a man in his 70s with acute or convalescent COVID-19. The rearrangement links TRBV6-1 to TRBJ2-1; TRBD1 is a possible D gene (6 bases). The CDR3: CASSEWGRQESCEQFF. CDR3 sequence (DNA): TGTGCCAGCAGTGAATGGGGGAGACAGGAGAGTTGTGAGCAGTTCTTC.